This paragraph reports one T cell receptor (beta chain). Measured with immunoSEQ multiplex PCR; TCRdb has only the in-frame clones, and not every one. This table has about 130,000 clones, approximately 90% appearing once. Germline V CDR1 and CDR2: SEHNR, FQNEAQ (reference sequence). The V end lost 3 bases, the J end lost 3 bases, and 16 bases lay between the germline ends. The CDR3 has 16 residues. This sample was included in a study of control samples from healthy donors and cancer patients. The receptor's source is a man between 18 and 29 years old in good health. This chain uses TRBV7-9 with TRBJ2-3; weak D call: TRBD2 (6 bases). Material for sequencing was blood. For the CDR3, the DNA is TGTGCCAGCAGCTTCGAACGGCTAGCGACTACAGATACGCAGTATTTT. Its protein is CASSFERLATTDTQYF.